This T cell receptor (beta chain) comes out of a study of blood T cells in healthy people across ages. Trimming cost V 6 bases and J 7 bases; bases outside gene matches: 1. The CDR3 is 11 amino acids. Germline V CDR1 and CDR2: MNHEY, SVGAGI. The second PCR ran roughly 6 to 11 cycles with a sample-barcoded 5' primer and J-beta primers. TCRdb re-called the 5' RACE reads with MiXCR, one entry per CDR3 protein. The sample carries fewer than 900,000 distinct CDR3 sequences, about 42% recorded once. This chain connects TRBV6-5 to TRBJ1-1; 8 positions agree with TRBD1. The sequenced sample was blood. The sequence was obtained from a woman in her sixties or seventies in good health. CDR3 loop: CASRTGGEAFF. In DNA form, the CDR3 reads TGTGCCAGCAGAACAGGGGGTGAAGCTTTCTTT.